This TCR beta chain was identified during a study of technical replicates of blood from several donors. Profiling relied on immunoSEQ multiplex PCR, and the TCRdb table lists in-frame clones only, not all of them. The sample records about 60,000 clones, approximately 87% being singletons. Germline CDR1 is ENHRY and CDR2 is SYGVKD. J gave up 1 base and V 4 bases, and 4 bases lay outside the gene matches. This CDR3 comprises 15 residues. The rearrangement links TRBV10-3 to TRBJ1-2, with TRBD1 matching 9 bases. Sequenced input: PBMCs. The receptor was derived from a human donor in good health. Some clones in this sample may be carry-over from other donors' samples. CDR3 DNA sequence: TGTGCCATCAGTGGGGGACAGGGCGGTAACTATGGCTACACCTTC. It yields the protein CAISGGQGGNYGYTF.